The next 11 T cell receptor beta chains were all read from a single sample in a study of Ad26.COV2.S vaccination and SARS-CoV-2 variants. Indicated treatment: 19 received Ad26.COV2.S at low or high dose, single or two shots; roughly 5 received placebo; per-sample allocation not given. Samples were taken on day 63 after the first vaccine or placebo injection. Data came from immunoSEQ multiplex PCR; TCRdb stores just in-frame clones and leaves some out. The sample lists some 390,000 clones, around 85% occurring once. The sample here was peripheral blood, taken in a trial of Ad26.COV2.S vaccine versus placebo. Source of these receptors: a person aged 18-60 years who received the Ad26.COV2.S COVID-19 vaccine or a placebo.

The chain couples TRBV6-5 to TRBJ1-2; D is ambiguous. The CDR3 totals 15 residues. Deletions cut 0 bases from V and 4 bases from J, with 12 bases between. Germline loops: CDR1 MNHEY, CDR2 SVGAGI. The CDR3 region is CASSYSPLGSYGYTF. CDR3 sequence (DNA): TGTGCCAGCAGTTACTCCCCCCTTGGGAGCTATGGCTACACCTTC.

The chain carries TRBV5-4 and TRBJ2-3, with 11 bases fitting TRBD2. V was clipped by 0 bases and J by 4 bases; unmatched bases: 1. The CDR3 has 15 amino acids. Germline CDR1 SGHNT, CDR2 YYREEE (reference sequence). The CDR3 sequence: CASSLDSGGADTQYF. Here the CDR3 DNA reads TGTGCCAGCAGCTTGGATAGCGGGGGGGCAGATACGCAGTATTTT.

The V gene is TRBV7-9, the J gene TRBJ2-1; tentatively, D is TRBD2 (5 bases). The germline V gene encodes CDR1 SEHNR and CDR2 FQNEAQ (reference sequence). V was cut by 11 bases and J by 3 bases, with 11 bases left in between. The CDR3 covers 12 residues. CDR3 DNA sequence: TGTGCCGGAGGTCGACTCTACAATGAGCAGTTCTTC. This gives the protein CAGGRLYNEQFF.

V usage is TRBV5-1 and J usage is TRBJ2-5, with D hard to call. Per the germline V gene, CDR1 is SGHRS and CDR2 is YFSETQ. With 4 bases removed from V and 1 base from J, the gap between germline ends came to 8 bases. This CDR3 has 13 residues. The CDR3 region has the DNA TGCGCCAGCAGCCCTGACCCCCAAGAGACCCAGTACTTC. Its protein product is CASSPDPQETQYF.

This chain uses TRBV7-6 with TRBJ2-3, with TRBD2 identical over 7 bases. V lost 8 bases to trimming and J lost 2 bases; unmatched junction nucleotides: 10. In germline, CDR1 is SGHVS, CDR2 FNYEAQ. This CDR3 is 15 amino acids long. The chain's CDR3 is CASGGRADNTDTQYF. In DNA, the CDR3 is TGTGCCAGCGGAGGGAGGGCCGACAACACAGATACGCAGTATTTT.

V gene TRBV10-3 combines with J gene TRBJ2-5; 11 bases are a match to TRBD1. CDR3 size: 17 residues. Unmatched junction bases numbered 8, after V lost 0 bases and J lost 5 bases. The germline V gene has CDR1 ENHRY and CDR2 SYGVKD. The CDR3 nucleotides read TGTGCCATCAGTGAGTCTAGGACAGGGGGCCCGGTGGAGACCCAGTACTTC. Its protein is CAISESRTGGPVETQYF.

The CDR3 reads CASSLSGQETQYF. CDR3 nucleotides: TGCGCCAGCAGCCTTAGTGGACAAGAGACCCAGTACTTC. V usage is TRBV4-1 and J usage is TRBJ2-5; D unresolved. V was clipped by 4 bases and J by 2 bases, with 8 bases between them. This CDR3 is built from 13 residues. Germline CDR1 is MGHRA and CDR2 is YSYEKL.

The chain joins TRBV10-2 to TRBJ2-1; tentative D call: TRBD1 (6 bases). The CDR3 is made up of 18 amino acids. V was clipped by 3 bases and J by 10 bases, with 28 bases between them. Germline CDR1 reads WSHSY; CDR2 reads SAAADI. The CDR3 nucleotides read TGCGCCAGCAGTGACTACCCCGAACAGGGAATGGAGTGGGGAGAGCAGTTCTTC. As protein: CASSDYPEQGMEWGEQFF.

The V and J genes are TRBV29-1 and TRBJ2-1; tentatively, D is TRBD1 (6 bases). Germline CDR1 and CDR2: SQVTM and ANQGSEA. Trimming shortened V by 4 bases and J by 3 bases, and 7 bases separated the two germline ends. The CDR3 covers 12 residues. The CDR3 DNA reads TGCAGCGTTGCGGACAGCTACAATGAGCAGTTCTTC. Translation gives CSVADSYNEQFF.

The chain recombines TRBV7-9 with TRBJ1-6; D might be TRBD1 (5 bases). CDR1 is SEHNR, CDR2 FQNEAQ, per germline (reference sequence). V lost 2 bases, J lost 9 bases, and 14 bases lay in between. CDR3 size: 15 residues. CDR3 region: CASSLNNWGSSPLHF. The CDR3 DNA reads TGTGCCAGCAGCTTAAATAACTGGGGCAGTTCACCCCTCCACTTT.

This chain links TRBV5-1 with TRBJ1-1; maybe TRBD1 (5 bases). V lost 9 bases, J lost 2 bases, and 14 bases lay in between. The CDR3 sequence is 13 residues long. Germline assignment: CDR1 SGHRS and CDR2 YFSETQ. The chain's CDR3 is CATSGIGNTEAFF. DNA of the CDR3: TGCGCCACTTCAGGGATCGGCAACACTGAAGCTTTCTTT. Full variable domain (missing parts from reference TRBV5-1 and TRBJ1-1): KAGVTQTPRYLIKTRGQQVTLSCSPISGHRSVSWYQQTPGQGLQFLFEYFSETQRNKGNFPGRFSGRQFSNSRSEMNVSTLELGDSALYLCATSGIGNTEAFFGQGTRLTVV.